A single sample is the source of the 13 T cell receptor beta chains below, sequenced in a study of cytomegalovirus exposure and HLA in healthy donors. Both 60 Vbeta primers and 13 Jbeta primers went into the PCR. The repertoire was sequenced with immunoSEQ multiplex PCR; TCRdb's copy has only in-frame clones and lacks some. The sample yields about 94,000 clones, 50% to 75% seen once. The sample consisted of PBMCs. These receptors were collected from a young man in good health and CMV-seronegative.

The gene calls are TRBV10-3 and TRBJ2-7, with D possibly being TRBD2 (6 bases). This CDR3 has 12 residues. Germline V lookup: CDR1 ENHRY, CDR2 SYGVKD. Trimming left V 7 bases short and J 2 bases short, with 9 bases between. This CDR3 reads CAIMGGTYEQYF. CDR3 in DNA: TGTGCCATCATGGGGGGTACCTACGAGCAGTACTTC.

The rearrangement links TRBV11-3 to TRBJ2-4; TRBD2 matches at 13 bases. V lost 5 bases, J lost 8 bases, and 9 bases stayed unmatched. Germline V gene data show CDR1 as SGHNT and CDR2 as YENEEA. CDR3 length: 16 residues. The CDR3 sequence is CASSTRLAGGQDIQYF. CDR3 in DNA: TGTGCCAGCAGCACCCGACTAGCGGGGGGCCAAGACATTCAGTACTTC.

This clone was seen a handful of times. The chain has TRBV6-1 and TRBJ2-6; 11 bases map to TRBD1. V gave up 4 bases and J gave up 0 bases; unmatched junction bases: 2. Per the germline V gene, CDR1 is MNHNS and CDR2 is SASEGT. The CDR3 sequence is 17 residues long. CDR3 amino acids: CASSAGTGGSGANVLTF. DNA for the CDR3: TGTGCCAGCAGTGCCGGGACAGGGGGCTCTGGGGCCAACGTCCTGACTTTC.

The chain employs TRBV30 and TRBJ2-1; D is perhaps TRBD1 (6 bases). The CDR3 consists of 13 residues. The ends were cut back, 4 bases at V and 5 bases at J, with 12 bases in the middle. Germline CDR1 is GTSNPN and CDR2 is SVGIG (reference sequence). The CDR3 nucleotides are TGTGCCTGGACTGGGGGCGATAACAATGAGCAGTTCTTC. As protein: CAWTGGDNNEQFF. The whole variable domain, filled in from reference TRBV30 and TRBJ2-1, reads SQTIHQWPATLVQPVGSPLSLECTVEGTSNPNLYWYRQAAGRGLQLLFYSVGIGQISSEVPQNLSASRPQDRQFILSSKKLLLSDSGFYLCAWTGGDNNEQFFGPGTRLTVL.

V gene TRBV28 combines with J gene TRBJ1-6; a weak D match, TRBD1 (5 bases). The length of the CDR3 is 16 residues. With 6 bases removed from V and 6 bases from J, the gap between germline ends came to 18 bases. Germline CDR1 MDHEN, CDR2 SYDVKM. CDR3 loop: CASSEPPGLSNSPLHF. The CDR3 DNA follows: TGTGCCAGCAGCGAACCCCCGGGACTAAGTAATTCACCCCTCCACTTT.

The chain recombines TRBV7-9 with TRBJ2-1, with 7 bases lining up with TRBD1. V was pared by 6 bases and J by 1 base, with 12 bases of the junction left unmatched. This CDR3 is built from 17 residues. Germline lookup yields CDR1 SEHNR and CDR2 FQNEAQ (reference sequence). CDR3 loop: CASRATTGLVSYNEQFF. The CDR3 DNA reads TGTGCCAGCAGAGCAACGACAGGGCTGGTTTCCTACAATGAGCAGTTCTTC.

V usage is TRBV7-3 and J usage is TRBJ1-2, with a possible D match to TRBD1 (5 bases). Germline values: CDR1 SGHTA, CDR2 FQGTGA. With 5 bases removed from V and 11 bases from J, the gap between germline ends came to 27 bases. The CDR3 totals 16 residues. CDR3 sequence (DNA): TGTGCCAGCAGCGAAAAAGGGCGGCAGGGAGGGAATTGTTACACCTTC. It yields the protein CASSEKGRQGGNCYTF.

The chain recombines TRBV5-1 with TRBJ2-1; TRBD1 matches 9 bases. Germline CDR1 is SGHRS and CDR2 is YFSETQ. The length of the CDR3 is 16 residues. J lost 6 bases, V lost 4 bases, and 11 bases had no gene match. CDR3 loop: CASSPGPLDRGNEQFF. Here the CDR3 DNA reads TGCGCCAGCAGCCCTGGACCGCTGGACAGGGGCAATGAGCAGTTCTTC. The full variable domain, with the rest looked up from reference TRBV5-1 and TRBJ2-1, is KAGVTQTPRYLIKTRGQQVTLSCSPISGHRSVSWYQQTPGQGLQFLFEYFSETQRNKGNFPGRFSGRQFSNSRSEMNVSTLELGDSALYLCASSPGPLDRGNEQFFGPGTRLTVL.

The chain carries TRBV7-6 and TRBJ1-6; maybe TRBD1 (5 bases). CDR1 and CDR2 from the germline V gene are SGHVS and FNYEAQ. The CDR3 consists of 15 residues. Trimming cost V 5 bases and J 10 bases, with 18 bases left between them. CDR3 sequence reads: CASSPSQGGHSPLHF. For the CDR3, the DNA is TGTGCCAGCAGCCCCTCTCAGGGAGGTCACTCACCCCTCCACTTT. Filled out from reference TRBV7-6 and TRBJ1-6, the complete variable domain reads GAGVSQSPRYKVTKRGQDVALRCDPISGHVSLYWYRQALGQGPEFLTYFNYEAQQDKSGLPNDRFSAERPEGSISTLTIQRTEQRDSAMYRCASSPSQGGHSPLHFGNGTRLTVT.

This clone was counted between two and nine times. This chain uses TRBV28 with TRBJ2-1; no definite D call. This CDR3 has 15 amino acids. The germline V gene has CDR1 MDHEN and CDR2 SYDVKM. V lost 1 base and J 8 bases, leaving 15 bases between the germline ends. CDR3 in amino acids: CASSLFGSIADEQFF. The CDR3 DNA is TGTGCCAGCAGTTTATTCGGGTCCATCGCCGATGAGCAGTTCTTC.

The chain is built from TRBV23-1 and TRBJ1-1, with D perhaps matching TRBD1 (6 bases). TRBV23-1 is labeled an ORF, and its function is uncertain. V gave up 7 bases and J gave up 5 bases, with 11 bases separating them. This CDR3 comprises 12 residues. This CDR3 is CASIGQPTEAFF. The CDR3 DNA reads as TGCGCCAGCATTGGACAGCCTACTGAAGCTTTCTTT.

The chain couples TRBV5-1 to TRBJ2-7, with TRBD2 identical over 8 bases. Germline V gene lookup returns CDR1 SGHRS and CDR2 YFSETQ. After removal of 7 bases from V and 4 bases from J, the junction contained 13 bases not matched to a gene. This CDR3 spans 15 amino acids. CDR3 sequence (DNA): TGCGCCAGCCAACGGACAGCGGGGGAGACGTACGAGCAGTACTTC. Amino acid sequence: CASQRTAGETYEQYF.

The chain couples TRBV5-4 to TRBJ2-3, with D perhaps matching TRBD2 (6 bases). In germline, CDR1 is SGHNT, CDR2 YYREEE (reference sequence). Trimming cost V 4 bases and J 3 bases, with 18 bases left between them. The CDR3 runs to 16 residues. The CDR3 region is CASSPSPGSVTDTQYF. CDR3 bases: TGTGCCAGCAGCCCCTCCCCCGGGAGTGTAACAGATACGCAGTATTTT.